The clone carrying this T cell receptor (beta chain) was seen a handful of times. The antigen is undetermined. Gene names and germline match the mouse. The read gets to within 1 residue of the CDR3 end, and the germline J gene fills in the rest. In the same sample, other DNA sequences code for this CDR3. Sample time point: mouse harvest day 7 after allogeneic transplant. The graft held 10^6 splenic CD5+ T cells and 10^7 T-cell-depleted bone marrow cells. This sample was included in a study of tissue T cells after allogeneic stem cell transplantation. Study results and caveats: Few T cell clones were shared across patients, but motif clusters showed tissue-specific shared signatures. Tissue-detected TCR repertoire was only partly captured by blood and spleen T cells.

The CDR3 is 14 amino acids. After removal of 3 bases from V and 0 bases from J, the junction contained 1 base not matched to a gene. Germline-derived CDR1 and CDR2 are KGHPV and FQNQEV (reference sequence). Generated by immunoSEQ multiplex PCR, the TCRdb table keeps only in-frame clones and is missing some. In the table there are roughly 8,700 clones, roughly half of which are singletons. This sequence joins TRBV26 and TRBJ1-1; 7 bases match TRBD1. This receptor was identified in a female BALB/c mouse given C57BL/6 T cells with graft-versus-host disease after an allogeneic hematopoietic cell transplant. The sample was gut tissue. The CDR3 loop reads CASSLTGANTEVFF. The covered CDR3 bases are TGTGCCAGCAGTCTAACAGGGGCAAACACAGAAGTCTTC. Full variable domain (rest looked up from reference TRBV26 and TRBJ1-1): NSKVIQTPRYLVKGQGQKAKMRCIPEKGHPVVFWYQQNKNNEFKFLINFQNQEVLQQIDMTEKRFSAECPSNSPCSLEIQSSEAGDSALYLCASSLTGANTEVFFGKGTRLTVV.